These 12 T cell receptor beta chains were sequenced from one sample in a study of blood T cell repertoires in COVID-19. TCRdb's table, derived via immunoSEQ multiplex PCR, lists solely in-frame clones and lacks some. The sample yields over 100,000 clones, around 90% seen once. The material sequenced was peripheral blood. The receptor source for this set is a woman in her 50s with COVID-19, enrolled during active disease.

The V and J genes are TRBV30 and TRBJ1-5; TRBD1 is a possible D gene (6 bases). The CDR3 runs to 14 residues. V was pared by 2 bases and J by 11 bases, with 19 bases between. The germline CDR1 and CDR2 sequences are GTSNPN and SVGIG (reference sequence). The CDR3 sequence is CAWSFNRASATQHF. As DNA, the CDR3 is TGTGCCTGGAGTTTCAACAGGGCATCAGCGACCCAGCATTTT. The full variable domain, with the rest looked up from reference TRBV30 and TRBJ1-5, is SQTIHQWPATLVQPVGSPLSLECTVEGTSNPNLYWYRQAAGRGLQLLFYSVGIGQISSEVPQNLSASRPQDRQFILSSKKLLLSDSGFYLCAWSFNRASATQHFGDGTRLSIL.

This chain links TRBV28 with TRBJ1-6, with D perhaps matching TRBD1 (5 bases). The CDR3 contains 15 residues. The germline CDR1 and CDR2 sequences are MDHEN and SYDVKM. V was shortened by 4 bases and J by 2 bases, with 9 bases between the two germline ends. This chain's CDR3 is CASSSGVAYNSPLHF. The CDR3 DNA follows: TGTGCCAGCAGTTCGGGGGTGGCCTATAATTCACCCCTCCACTTT.

The CDR3 DNA reads as TGTGCCAGCAGCCCACGGACTAGCGGGGGGGCTCAGGAGCAGTTCTTC. Its translation: CASSPRTSGGAQEQFF. This chain connects TRBV11-3 to TRBJ2-1; TRBD2 matches at 15 bases. The trim removed 5 bases at V and 10 bases at J, leaving 9 bases unmatched. Germline CDR1 SGHNT, CDR2 YENEEA. The CDR3 has 16 residues.

This rearrangement joins TRBV19 to TRBJ1-6; D might be TRBD1 (5 bases). Trimming removed 4 bases at V and 10 bases at J, with 11 bases between. In germline, CDR1 is LNHDA, CDR2 SQIVND (reference sequence). This CDR3 has 13 residues. The CDR3 spells CASSTPGGSPLHF. In nucleotides, the CDR3 is TGTGCCAGTAGTACCCCCGGGGGATCACCCCTCCACTTT. The full variable domain, rest sourced from reference TRBV19 and TRBJ1-6, is DGGITQSPKYLFRKEGQNVTLSCEQNLNHDAMYWYRQDPGQGLRLIYYSQIVNDFQKGDIAEGYSVSREKKESFPLTVTSAQKNPTAFYLCASSTPGGSPLHFGNGTRLTVT.

CDR3 DNA: TGTGCCACCAGCAGAGAAGGGAACAGGGGAAGGGTGCAGCCCCAGCATTTT. Protein product: CATSREGNRGRVQPQHF. The chain joins TRBV15 to TRBJ1-5; TRBD1 agrees at 7 bases. The junction had 12 bases not matched to a gene; V was cut back by 0 bases and J by 7 bases. This CDR3 comprises 17 residues. The germline gives CDR1 LNHNV, CDR2 YYDKDF (reference sequence).

The rearrangement joins TRBV29-1 to TRBJ1-2; weak D call: TRBD1 (6 bases). Germline V gene data show CDR1 as SQVTM and CDR2 as ANQGSEA. V was trimmed by 8 bases and J by 6 bases, leaving 13 bases between them. The CDR3 spans 11 residues. DNA of the CDR3: TGCAGCTCTTACTACAGGGATGGCTACACCTTC. It is translated as CSSYYRDGYTF.

The rearrangement joins TRBV28 to TRBJ2-2, with a weak D call TRBD2 (5 bases). The CDR3 length is 13 residues. The V and J ends lost 6 bases and 6 bases respectively, with 11 bases between them. Germline values: CDR1 MDHEN, CDR2 SYDVKM. This chain's CDR3 is CASRKAGAGELFF. The CDR3 nucleotides read TGTGCCAGCAGAAAGGCGGGCGCCGGGGAGCTGTTTTTT.

The chain combines TRBV5-1 with TRBJ1-1; D call uncertain. V was cut by 3 bases and J by 2 bases, with 8 bases left in between. Germline V gene lookup returns CDR1 SGHRS and CDR2 YFSETQ. This CDR3 contains 13 residues. CDR3 sequence reads: CASSWEVNTEAFF. The CDR3 DNA sequence: TGCGCCAGCAGCTGGGAGGTAAACACTGAAGCTTTCTTT.

This chain links TRBV7-2 with TRBJ2-2, with 9 bases that match TRBD1. The CDR3 extends over 15 amino acids. Per the germline V gene, CDR1 is SGHTA and CDR2 is FQGNSA. Trimming at V came to 5 bases and at J to 4 bases, leaving 5 bases not matched to a gene. CDR3: CASSPQGASTGELFF. The CDR3 coding sequence is TGTGCCAGCAGCCCACAGGGGGCCAGCACCGGGGAGCTGTTTTTT.

This chain links TRBV7-2 with TRBJ2-5; 10 bases match TRBD2. The CDR3 has 16 residues. Germline assignment: CDR1 SGHTA and CDR2 FQGNSA. V trimming: 6 bases; J trimming: 1 base; junction bases outside the gene matches: 8. As DNA, the CDR3 is TGTGCCAGCAGATTAATAGCGGGGGGACCCCAAGAGACCCAGTACTTC. Protein sequence: CASRLIAGGPQETQYF.

The chain employs TRBV3-1 (or the pseudogene TRBV3-2) and TRBJ2-6, with D perhaps matching TRBD1 (6 bases). The V end was cut by 1 base, the J end by 9 bases, with 10 bases between. There are 14 residues in the CDR3. From germline, CDR1 is LGHDT and CDR2 YNNKEL (reference sequence). The CDR3 nucleotides read TGTGCCAGCAGCCAAGGAAGGACAGTCAACGTCCTGACTTTC. Translation gives CASSQGRTVNVLTF.

The V gene is TRBV15, the J gene TRBJ1-2, with 7 bases aligning to TRBD1. The trim removed 4 bases at V and 7 bases at J, leaving 6 bases unmatched. The CDR3 extends over 13 amino acids. Germline loops: CDR1 LNHNV, CDR2 YYDKDF (reference sequence). CDR3 residues: CATSTRGRLGYTF. As DNA, the CDR3 is TGTGCCACCAGCACCAGGGGGAGGCTTGGCTACACCTTC.